The clone carrying this T cell receptor beta chain has only a few counts. The V gene end was trimmed by 8 bases and the J gene end by 8 bases; junction bases not matched to a gene: 11. This CDR3 has 15 amino acids. Germline V gene sequence: CDR1 LNHDA, CDR2 SQIVND (reference sequence). In the study's own analysis: Amplification from reference gene primers served as the basis for estimated nucleated cell counts. Here immunoSEQ multiplex PCR was the method, and the copy in TCRdb shows in-frame clones only, minus some. V and J calls plus clone size are reproduced from that table; the DNA served to infer D and trimming. Of approximately 270,000 clones detected, roughly 91% appear once; the ten largest clones hold approximately 0.84%. The data derive from a study of blood T cell repertoires in COVID-19. Study overall: Sites in the United States, Italy and Spain provided acute and convalescent COVID-19 samples. From T cells, B-cell-depleted T cells, or PBMCs came the material, which was cDNA or gDNA.

The TCR originated in a man aged 30 to 45 with acute or convalescent COVID-19. This chain links TRBV19 with TRBJ2-1, with 11 bases identical to TRBD2. The sample was peripheral blood. Written as DNA, the CDR3 is TGTGCCAGTGCCCAACACGGGACTAGCGGTTATGAGCAGTTCTTC. Translated, it gives CASAQHGTSGYEQFF.